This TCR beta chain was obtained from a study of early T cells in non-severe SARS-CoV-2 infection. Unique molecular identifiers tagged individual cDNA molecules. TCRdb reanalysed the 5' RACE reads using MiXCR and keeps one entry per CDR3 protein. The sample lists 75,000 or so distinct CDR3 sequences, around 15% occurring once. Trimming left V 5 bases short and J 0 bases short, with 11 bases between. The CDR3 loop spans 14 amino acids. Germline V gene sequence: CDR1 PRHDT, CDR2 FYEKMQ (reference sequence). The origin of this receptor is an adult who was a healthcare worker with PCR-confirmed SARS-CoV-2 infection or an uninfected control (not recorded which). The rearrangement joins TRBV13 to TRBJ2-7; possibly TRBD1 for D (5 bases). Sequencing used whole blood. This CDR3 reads CASSPNRPSYEQYF. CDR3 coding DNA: TGTGCCAGCAGCCCGAACAGGCCCTCCTACGAGCAGTACTTC. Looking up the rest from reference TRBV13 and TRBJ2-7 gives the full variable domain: AAGVIQSPRHLIKEKRETATLKCYPIPRHDTVYWYQQGPGQDPQFLISFYEKMQSDKGSIPDRFSAQQFSDYHSELNMSSLELGDSALYFCASSPNRPSYEQYFGPGTRLTVT.